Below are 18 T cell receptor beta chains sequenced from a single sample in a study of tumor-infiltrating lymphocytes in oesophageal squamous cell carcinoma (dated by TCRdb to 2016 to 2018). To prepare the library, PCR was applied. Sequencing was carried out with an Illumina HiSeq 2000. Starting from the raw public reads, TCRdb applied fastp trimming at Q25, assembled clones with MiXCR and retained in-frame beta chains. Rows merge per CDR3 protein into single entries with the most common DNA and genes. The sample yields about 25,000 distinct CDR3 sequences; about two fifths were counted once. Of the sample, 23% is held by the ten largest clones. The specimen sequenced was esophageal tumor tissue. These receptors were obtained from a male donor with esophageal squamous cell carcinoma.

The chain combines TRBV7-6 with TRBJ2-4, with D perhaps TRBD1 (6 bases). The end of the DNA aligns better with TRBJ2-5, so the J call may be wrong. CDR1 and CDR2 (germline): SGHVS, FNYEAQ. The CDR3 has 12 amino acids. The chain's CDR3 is CASSPGVQTQYF. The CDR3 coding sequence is TGTGCCAGCAGCCCAGGGGTGCAGACCCAGTACTTC.

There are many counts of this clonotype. The DNA of the CDR3 is TGTGCCAGCAGTGAACTGAGGGGTGGCTACACCTTC. Translating it yields CASSELRGGYTF. This rearrangement joins TRBV6-1 to TRBJ1-2; the D gene is possibly TRBD1 (5 bases). Trimming left V 2 bases short and J 7 bases short, with 8 bases between. Germline V lookup: CDR1 MNHNS, CDR2 SASEGT. The CDR3 loop spans 12 amino acids.

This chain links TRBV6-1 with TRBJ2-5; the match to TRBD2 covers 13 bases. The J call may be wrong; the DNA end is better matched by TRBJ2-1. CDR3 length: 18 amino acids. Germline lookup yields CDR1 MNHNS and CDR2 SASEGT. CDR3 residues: CASSEVTSGGAFYNEQFF. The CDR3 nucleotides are TGTGCCAGCAGTGAAGTAACTAGCGGGGGGGCTTTCTACAATGAGCAGTTCTTC.

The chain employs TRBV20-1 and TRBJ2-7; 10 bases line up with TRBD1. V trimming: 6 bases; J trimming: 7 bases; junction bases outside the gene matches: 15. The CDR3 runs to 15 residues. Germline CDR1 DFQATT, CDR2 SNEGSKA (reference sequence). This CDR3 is CSAIEGDRGLWEQYF. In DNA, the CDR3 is TGCAGTGCCATAGAGGGGGACAGGGGATTGTGGGAGCAGTACTTC.

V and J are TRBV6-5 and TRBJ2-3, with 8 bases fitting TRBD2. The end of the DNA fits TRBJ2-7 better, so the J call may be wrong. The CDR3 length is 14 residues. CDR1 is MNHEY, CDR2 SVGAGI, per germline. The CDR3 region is CASKVTSVAYEQYF. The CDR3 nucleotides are TGTGCCAGCAAGGTGACTAGCGTGGCCTACGAGCAGTACTTC.

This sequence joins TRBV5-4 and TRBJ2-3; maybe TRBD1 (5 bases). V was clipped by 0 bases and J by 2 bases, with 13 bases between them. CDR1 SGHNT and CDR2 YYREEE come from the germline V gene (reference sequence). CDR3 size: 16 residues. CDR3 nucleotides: TGTGCCAGCAGCTTGGGACAGCTCCCTTTCACAGATACGCAGTATTTT. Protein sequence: CASSLGQLPFTDTQYF.

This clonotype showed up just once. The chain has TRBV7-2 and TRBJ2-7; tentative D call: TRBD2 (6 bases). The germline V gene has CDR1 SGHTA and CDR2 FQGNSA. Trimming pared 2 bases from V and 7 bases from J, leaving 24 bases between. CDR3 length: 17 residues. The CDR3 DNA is TGTGCCAGCAGCTTAAATTTTGTGACTAGGGCCTACAATGAGCAGTACTTC. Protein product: CASSLNFVTRAYNEQYF.

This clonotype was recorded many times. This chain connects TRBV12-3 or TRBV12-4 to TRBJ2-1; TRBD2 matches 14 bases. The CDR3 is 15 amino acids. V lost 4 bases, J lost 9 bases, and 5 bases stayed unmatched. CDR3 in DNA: TGTGCCAGCAGTTCGACTAGCGGGGGGGCCAGTGAGCAGTTCTTC. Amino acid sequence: CASSSTSGGASEQFF.

The CDR3 coding sequence is TGTGCCAGCAGTTTTACCGGGAGGGATCAGCAGTTCTTC. It is translated as CASSFTGRDQQFF. The genes are TRBV28 and TRBJ2-1; TRBD2 agrees at 8 bases. CDR3 length: 13 residues. V was clipped by 3 bases and J by 11 bases; unmatched bases: 6. CDR1 and CDR2 (germline): MDHEN, SYDVKM.

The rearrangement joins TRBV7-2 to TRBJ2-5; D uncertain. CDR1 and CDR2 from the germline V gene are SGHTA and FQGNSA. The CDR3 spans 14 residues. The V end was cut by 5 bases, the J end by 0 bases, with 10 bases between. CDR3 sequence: CASSRQTNQETQYF. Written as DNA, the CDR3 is TGTGCCAGCAGCCGTCAGACAAACCAAGAGACCCAGTACTTC.

The CDR3 region has the DNA TGTGCCAGCACCGGACAGACTAACTATGGCTACACCTTC. As protein: CASTGQTNYGYTF. The rearrangement joins TRBV28 to TRBJ1-2, with D tentatively TRBD1 (6 bases). From germline, CDR1 is MDHEN and CDR2 SYDVKM. The length of the CDR3 is 13 residues. V lost 7 bases and J lost 0, with 9 bases in between.

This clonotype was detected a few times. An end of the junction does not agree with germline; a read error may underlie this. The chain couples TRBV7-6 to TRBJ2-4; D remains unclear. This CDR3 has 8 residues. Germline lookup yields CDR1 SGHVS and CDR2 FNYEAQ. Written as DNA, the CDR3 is TGTGCCAGCAGCTTAGGGCAGTTC. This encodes CASSLGQF.

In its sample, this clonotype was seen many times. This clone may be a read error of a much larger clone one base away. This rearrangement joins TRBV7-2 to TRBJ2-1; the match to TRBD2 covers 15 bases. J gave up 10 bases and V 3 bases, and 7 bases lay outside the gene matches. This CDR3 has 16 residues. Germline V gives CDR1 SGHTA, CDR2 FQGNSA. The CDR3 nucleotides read TGTGCCAGCAGCTTCGGACTAGCGGGAGGGGGGTACGAGCAGTTCTTC. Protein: CASSFGLAGGGYEQFF. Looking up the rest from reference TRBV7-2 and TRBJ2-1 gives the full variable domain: GAGVSQSPSNKVTEKGKDVELRCDPISGHTALYWYRQSLGQGLEFLIYFQGNSAPDKSGLPSDRFSAERTGGSVSTLTIQRTQQEDSAVYLCASSFGLAGGGYEQFFGPGTRLTVL.

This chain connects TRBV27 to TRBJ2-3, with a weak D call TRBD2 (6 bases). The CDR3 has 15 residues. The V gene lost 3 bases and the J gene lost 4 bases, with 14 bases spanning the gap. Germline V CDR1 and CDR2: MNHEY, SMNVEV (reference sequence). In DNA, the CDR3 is TGTGCCAGCAGTTTGTCGTGGAGGGGCTCAGATACGCAGTATTTT. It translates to CASSLSWRGSDTQYF.

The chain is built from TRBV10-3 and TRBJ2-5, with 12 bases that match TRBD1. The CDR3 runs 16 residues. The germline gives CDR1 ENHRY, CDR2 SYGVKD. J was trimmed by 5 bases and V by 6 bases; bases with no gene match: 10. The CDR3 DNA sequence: TGTGCCATCAGCGAAGGTGGGACAGGGGGCGGCGAGACCCAGTACTTC. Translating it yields CAISEGGTGGGETQYF.

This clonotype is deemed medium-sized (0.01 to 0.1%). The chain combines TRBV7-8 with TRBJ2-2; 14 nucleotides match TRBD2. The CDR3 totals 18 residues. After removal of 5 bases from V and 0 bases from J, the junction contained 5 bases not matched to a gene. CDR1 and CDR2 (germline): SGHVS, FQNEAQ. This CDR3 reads CASSRTSGGPANTGELFF. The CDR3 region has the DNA TGTGCCAGCAGCCGGACTAGCGGGGGGCCCGCGAACACCGGGGAGCTGTTTTTT.

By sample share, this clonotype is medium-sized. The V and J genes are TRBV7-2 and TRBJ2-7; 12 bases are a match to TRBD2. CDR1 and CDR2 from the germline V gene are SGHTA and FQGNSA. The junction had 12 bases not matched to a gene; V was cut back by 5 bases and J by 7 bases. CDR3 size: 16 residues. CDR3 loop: CASSDRTSGTRNEQYF. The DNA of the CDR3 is TGTGCCAGCAGCGACCGGACTAGCGGGACAAGGAATGAGCAGTACTTC. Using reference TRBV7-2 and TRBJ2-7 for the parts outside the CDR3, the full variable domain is GAGVSQSPSNKVTEKGKDVELRCDPISGHTALYWYRQSLGQGLEFLIYFQGNSAPDKSGLPSDRFSAERTGGSVSTLTIQRTQQEDSAVYLCASSDRTSGTRNEQYFGPGTRLTVT.

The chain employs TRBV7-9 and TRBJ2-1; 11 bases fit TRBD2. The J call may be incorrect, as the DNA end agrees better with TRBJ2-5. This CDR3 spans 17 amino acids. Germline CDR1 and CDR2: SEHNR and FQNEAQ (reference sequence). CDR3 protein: CASSSRTSGQGKGTQYF. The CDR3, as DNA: TGTGCCAGCAGCTCCAGGACTAGCGGGCAAGGGAAGGGGACCCAGTACTTC.